The present TCR beta chain was sequenced within a study of T cell responses to AZD1222 COVID-19 vaccine. Trimming pared 4 bases from V and 2 bases from J, leaving 3 bases between. The germline gives CDR1 LGHDT, CDR2 YNNKEL (reference sequence). The CDR3 sequence is 12 residues long. Study outcomes and limitations: Among the donors, most were white British and more were female, and clonal diversity was possibly underestimated.

Assay used: immunoSEQ multiplex PCR; TCRdb lists only in-frame clones, some missing. The sample includes 150,000 to 200,000 clones, 85% to 95% seen only once; the top ten take 10%. Turning to this clone: Its antigen is undetermined.

The chain links TRBV3-1 (or the pseudogene TRBV3-2) to TRBJ2-1; D not resolved. Specimen: peripheral blood, collected on day 0 of AZD1222 vaccination. This TCR derives from an adult in good health. DNA of the CDR3: TGTGCCAGCAGCCTTGCCTACAATGAGCAGTTCTTC. Amino acid sequence: CASSLAYNEQFF.